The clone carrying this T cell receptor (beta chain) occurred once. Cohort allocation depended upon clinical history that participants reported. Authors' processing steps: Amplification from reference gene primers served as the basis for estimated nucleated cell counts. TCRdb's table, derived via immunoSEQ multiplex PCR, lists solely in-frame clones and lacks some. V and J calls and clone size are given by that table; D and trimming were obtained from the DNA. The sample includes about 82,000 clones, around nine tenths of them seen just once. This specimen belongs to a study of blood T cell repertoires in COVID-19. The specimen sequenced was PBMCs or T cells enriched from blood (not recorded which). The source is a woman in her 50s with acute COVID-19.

CDR3 protein: CASSPRVLAGVETQYF. The DNA of the CDR3 is TGTGCCAGCAGCCCGAGAGTACTAGCGGGAGTGGAGACCCAGTACTTC. V usage is TRBV7-2 and J usage is TRBJ2-5, with TRBD2 matching over 11 bases. The germline gives CDR1 SGHTA, CDR2 FQGNSA. After removal of 5 bases from V and 5 bases from J, the junction contained 10 bases not matched to a gene. CDR3 length: 16 amino acids.